This T cell receptor beta chain is from a study of T cells in tuberculosis. About the research overall: The T cells targeted glucose monomycolate, a mycobacterial lipid, via CD1B.

Profiling relied on immunoSEQ multiplex PCR, and the TCRdb table lists in-frame clones only, not all of them. Of roughly 92,000 clones in the sample, approximately 91% were seen once. Cells were sorted from thawed PBMC rested overnight and stained with GMM-loaded CD1B tetramer, viability dye and anti-CD3. The lipid loaded on the CD1B tetramers was C32 glucose monomycolate from Rhodococcus equi. Germline CDR1 reads KGHSH; CDR2 reads LQKENI. The CDR3 covers 13 residues. Trimming removed 0 bases from V and 7 bases from J, with 7 bases in between. This clonotype was sampled from an adult woman with latent tuberculosis. The V and J genes are TRBV18 and TRBJ2-1; D is possibly TRBD2 (5 bases). The sequencing input was CD1b-GMM tetramer-negative cells sorted from PBMCs. CDR3 amino acids: CASSPPGGNEQFF. The CDR3, as DNA: TGTGCCAGCTCACCACCGGGCGGGAATGAGCAGTTCTTC.